The clone carrying this TCR beta chain showed up just a few times. The record originates from a study of shared clonotypes between healthy human individuals. From germline, CDR1 is MNHEY and CDR2 SMNVEV (reference sequence). The CDR3 loop spans 16 amino acids. V lost 5 bases, J lost 2 bases, and 16 bases lay in between. Sequenced by immunoSEQ multiplex PCR; TCRdb stores in-frame clones only, minus some. The data show roughly 1,100,000 clones, with about 75% seen just once and roughly 1.4% held by the top ten. Source material: memory CD4+ T cells sorted from blood. Indicated subset: CD45RA-negative fraction. The chain employs TRBV27 and TRBJ1-5; D unclear. This TCR derives from a man aged 18 to 35 in good health. CDR3 in DNA: TGTGCCAGCAGTCCCTGGATGGGGAGAGGCAATCAGCCCCAGCATTTT. It is translated as CASSPWMGRGNQPQHF.